This T cell receptor beta chain came from a study of blood T cell repertoires in COVID-19. This CDR3 has 16 residues. The germline gives CDR1 PRHDT, CDR2 FYEKMQ (reference sequence). V lost 4 bases to trimming and J lost 8 bases, with 21 bases between them. The method was immunoSEQ multiplex PCR; TCRdb's version includes in-frame clones alone and lacks a portion of them. This table holds some 170,000 clones, around four fifths found once. Sequencing was performed on peripheral blood. The J gene is TRBJ1-3, the V gene TRBV13; possible D gene TRBD1, 5 bases. The sequence came from a woman in her thirties or forties with COVID-19, enrolled during active disease. In DNA, the CDR3 is TGTGCCAGCAGCTCTGGTCCTGGGGGGGTTCTCGACACCATATATTTT. Its translation: CASSSGPGGVLDTIYF. The whole variable domain, remainder taken from reference TRBV13 and TRBJ1-3, is AAGVIQSPRHLIKEKRETATLKCYPIPRHDTVYWYQQGPGQDPQFLISFYEKMQSDKGSIPDRFSAQQFSDYHSELNMSSLELGDSALYFCASSSGPGGVLDTIYFGEGSWLTVV.